This record concerns one T cell receptor beta chain sequence. Its specificity is unknown. The CDR3 length is 13 residues. Trimming took off 1 base at V and 0 bases at J, with 2 bases between the two ends. Germline V CDR1 and CDR2: SGHNT, YENEEA. This sample stems from a study of OX40 agonist ivuxolimab in advanced cancers. Across the study: Ivuxolimab is a fully human IgG2 antibody that activates OX40 (CD134). Overall study findings and caveats: On average, CD8+ T cells had more expanded clones than CD4+. The authors did not determine the antigen specificity of the expanded peripheral T cells.

Autoimmune disease history or systemic immunosuppression disqualified patients. Here immunoSEQ multiplex PCR was the method, and the copy in TCRdb shows in-frame clones only, minus some. The data show tens of thousands of clones, 75% to 90% seen once. This specimen consisted of CD4+ or CD8+ T cells sorted from blood, obtained in a trial of the OX40 agonist ivuxolimab. This TCR came from an adult with an advanced solid tumor such as melanoma, head and neck, liver or kidney cancer. The chain links TRBV11-3 to TRBJ2-3; unclear D gene. This CDR3 is CASSLASTDTQYF. The CDR3 bases are TGTGCCAGCAGCTTAGCTAGCACAGATACGCAGTATTTT.